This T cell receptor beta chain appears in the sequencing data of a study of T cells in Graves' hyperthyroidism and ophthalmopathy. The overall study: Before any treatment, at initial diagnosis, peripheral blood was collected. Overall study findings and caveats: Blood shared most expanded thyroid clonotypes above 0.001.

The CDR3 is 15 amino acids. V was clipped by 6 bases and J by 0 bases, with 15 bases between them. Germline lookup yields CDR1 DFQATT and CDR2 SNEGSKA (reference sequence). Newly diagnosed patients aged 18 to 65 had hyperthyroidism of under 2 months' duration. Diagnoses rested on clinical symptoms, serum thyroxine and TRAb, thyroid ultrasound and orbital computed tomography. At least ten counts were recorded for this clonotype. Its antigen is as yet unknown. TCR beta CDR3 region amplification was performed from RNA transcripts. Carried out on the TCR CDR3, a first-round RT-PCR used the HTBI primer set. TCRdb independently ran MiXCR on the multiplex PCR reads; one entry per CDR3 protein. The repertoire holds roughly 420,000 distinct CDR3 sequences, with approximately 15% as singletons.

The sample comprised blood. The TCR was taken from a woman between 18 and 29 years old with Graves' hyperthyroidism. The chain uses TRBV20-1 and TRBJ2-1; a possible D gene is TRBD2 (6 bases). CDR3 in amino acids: CSASPSESSYNEQFF. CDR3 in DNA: TGCAGTGCGTCTCCTAGCGAGAGCTCCTACAATGAGCAGTTCTTC.